This T cell receptor (beta chain) was identified during a study of blood T cells in healthy people across ages. Study-wide context: Per two T cells, about one barcoded beta molecule was captured through template switching.

Sample-barcoded 5' priming and a J-beta primer mix drove a second PCR of about 7 to 11 cycles. TCRdb analysed the 5' RACE reads with MiXCR anew, one entry per CDR3 protein. The repertoire holds roughly 1,500,000 distinct CDR3 sequences, with 42% as singletons. The CDR3 has 14 residues. The germline V gene encodes CDR1 SGHRS and CDR2 YFSETQ. V was trimmed by 4 bases and J by 4 bases, leaving 14 bases between them. Each individual donor underwent a draw of ten milliliters of peripheral blood. Per sample, no less than 5 micrograms of total RNA were extracted. This sequence was found in a woman aged 18-30 years in good health. The sample was blood. The V and J genes are TRBV5-1 and TRBJ1-2; D possibly corresponds to TRBD1 (6 bases). The CDR3 region has the DNA TGCGCCAGCAGCCCCGGGACAATAGGCTATGGCTACACCTTC. Protein product: CASSPGTIGYGYTF.